This TCR beta chain was recovered during a study of T cell responses to AZD1222 COVID-19 vaccine. TCRdb's table, derived via immunoSEQ multiplex PCR, lists solely in-frame clones and lacks some. The sample yields roughly 58,000 clones, nearly 90% seen once. The CDR3 spans 15 residues. The J segment lost 2 bases and the V segment lost 5 bases, leaving 2 bases of the junction unmatched. Germline V gene data show CDR1 as MNHNS and CDR2 as SASEGT. The sample was peripheral blood, taken 28 days after the second AZD1222 dose. The rearrangement uses TRBV6-1 and TRBJ1-4, with 10 bases fitting TRBD1. The receptor's source is an adult who received the AZD1222 COVID-19 vaccine. The CDR3 DNA follows: TGTGCCAGCAGTAGGACAGGGGGGACTAATGAAAAACTGTTTTTT. Amino acids: CASSRTGGTNEKLFF.